This T cell receptor beta chain was recovered during a study of shared clonotypes between healthy human individuals. Study in general: There were three CD4 naive, three CD4 memory, two CD8 naive and one CD8 memory plates per donor. Study-wide results and caveats: Incompleteness in sorted-subset sequencing, despite large depth, was shown by rarefaction.

Per germline, CDR1 MNHEY and CDR2 SVGAGI. V was cut by 6 bases and J by 3 bases, with 9 bases left in between. This CDR3 is built from 13 residues. The naive CD8 population came from CD45RO-negative cells selected for CCR7, without terminally differentiated effector memory CD45RA+ cells. Generated by immunoSEQ multiplex PCR, the TCRdb table keeps only in-frame clones and is missing some. The sample comprises some 2 million clones, over 85% of which are singletons, and around 1.1% rests with the top ten. Of note for this clone: Its antigen is not known.

This chain uses TRBV6-5 with TRBJ1-5, with D uncertain. The sequence derives from a man between 18 and 35 years old in good health. Material: naive CD8+ T cells sorted from blood. This chain's CDR3 is CASSLTDNQPQHF. In nucleotides, the CDR3 is TGTGCCAGCAGCCTCACGGACAATCAGCCCCAGCATTTT.